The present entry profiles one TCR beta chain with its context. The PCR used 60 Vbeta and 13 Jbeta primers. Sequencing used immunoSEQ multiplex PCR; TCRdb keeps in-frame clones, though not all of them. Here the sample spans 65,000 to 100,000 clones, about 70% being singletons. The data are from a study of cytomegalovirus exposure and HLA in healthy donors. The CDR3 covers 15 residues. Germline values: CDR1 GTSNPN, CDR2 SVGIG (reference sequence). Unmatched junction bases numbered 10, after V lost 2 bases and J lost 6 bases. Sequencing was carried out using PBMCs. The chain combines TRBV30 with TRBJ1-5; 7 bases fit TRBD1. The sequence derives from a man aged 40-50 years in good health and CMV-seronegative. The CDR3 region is CAWSPPRQGGQPQHF. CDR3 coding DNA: TGTGCCTGGAGTCCACCCCGACAGGGCGGTCAGCCCCAGCATTTT. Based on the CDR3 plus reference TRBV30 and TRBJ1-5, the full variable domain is SQTIHQWPATLVQPVGSPLSLECTVEGTSNPNLYWYRQAAGRGLQLLFYSVGIGQISSEVPQNLSASRPQDRQFILSSKKLLLSDSGFYLCAWSPPRQGGQPQHFGDGTRLSIL.